The clone carrying this TCR beta chain was observed at least ten times. What it recognizes is unknown. As to time point: newly diagnosed GD, antithyroid drugs for less than 3 months. Researchers made the TCR library from RNA that was extracted from PBMCs. Into tubes containing EDTA, approximately 9 milliliters of peripheral blood were drawn. This sample was included in a study of regulatory T cells in long-lasting Graves disease. CDR1 is LGHNA and CDR2 is YNFKEQ in the germline V gene. The CDR3 runs 13 residues. V was shortened by 4 bases and J by 4 bases, with 10 bases between the two germline ends. Notes on the study in general: Newly diagnosed patients shared about 950 public clonotypes; persistent patients shared approximately 2,700. There was favoring of TRBV28, TRBJ1-2 and TRBJ2-5 in persistent disease.

HTBI primers from iRepertoire and Arm-PCR of CDR3 regions yielded the TCR beta libraries. As originally analysed: The samples yielded about 63 TRBV and some 15 TRBJ segments. MiXCR, applied by TCRdb to the multiplex PCR reads, yields one record per CDR3 protein. V and J calls and clone size were set by TCRdb, not the authors. Of more than 300,000 distinct CDR3 sequences in the sample, roughly a sixth were seen once. The sequencing here drew on peripheral blood mononuclear cells (PBMCs), taken at new diagnosis, from a patient treated with antithyroid drugs. The V and J genes are TRBV4-2 and TRBJ1-1; D is possibly TRBD1 (5 bases). The receptor comes from a female donor with Graves disease. Here the CDR3 reads CASSRPGPTEAFF. DNA of the CDR3: TGTGCCAGCAGCCGTCCAGGGCCCACTGAAGCTTTCTTT.